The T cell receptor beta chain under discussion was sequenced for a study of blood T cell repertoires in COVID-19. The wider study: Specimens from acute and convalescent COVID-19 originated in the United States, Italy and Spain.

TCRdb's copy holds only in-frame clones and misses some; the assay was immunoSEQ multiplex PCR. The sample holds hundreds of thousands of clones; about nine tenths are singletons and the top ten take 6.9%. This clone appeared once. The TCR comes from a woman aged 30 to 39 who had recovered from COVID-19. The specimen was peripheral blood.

The DNA for the CDR3 is TGTGCCAGCAGTGGACGGGGACAGCAGCAAGAGACCCAGTACTTC. It yields the protein CASSGRGQQQETQYF. The chain employs TRBV2 and TRBJ2-5; 7 bases align to TRBD1. CDR1 and CDR2 from the germline V gene are SNHLY and FYNNEI. The CDR3 has 15 amino acids. Trimming cost V 4 bases and J 2 bases; bases outside gene matches: 7.